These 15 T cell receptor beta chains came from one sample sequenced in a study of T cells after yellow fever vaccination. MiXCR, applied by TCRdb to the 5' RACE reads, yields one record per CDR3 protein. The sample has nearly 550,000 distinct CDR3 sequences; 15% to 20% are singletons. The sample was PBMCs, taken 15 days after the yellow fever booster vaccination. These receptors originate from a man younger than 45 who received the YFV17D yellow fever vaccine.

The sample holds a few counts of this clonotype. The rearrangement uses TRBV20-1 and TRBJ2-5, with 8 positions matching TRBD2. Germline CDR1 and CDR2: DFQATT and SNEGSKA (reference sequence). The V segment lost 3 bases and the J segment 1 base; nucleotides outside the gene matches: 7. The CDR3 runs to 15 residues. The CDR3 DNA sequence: TGCAGTGCTAGTAAGGCGGGAGGTGTCCAAGAGACCCAGTACTTC. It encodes CSASKAGGVQETQYF.

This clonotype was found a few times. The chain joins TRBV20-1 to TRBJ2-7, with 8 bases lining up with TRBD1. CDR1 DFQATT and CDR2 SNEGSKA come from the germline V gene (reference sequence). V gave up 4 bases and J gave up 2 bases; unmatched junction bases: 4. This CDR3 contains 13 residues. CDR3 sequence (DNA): TGCAGTGCTACAACAGGGGGAACCTACGAGCAGTACTTC. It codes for CSATTGGTYEQYF.

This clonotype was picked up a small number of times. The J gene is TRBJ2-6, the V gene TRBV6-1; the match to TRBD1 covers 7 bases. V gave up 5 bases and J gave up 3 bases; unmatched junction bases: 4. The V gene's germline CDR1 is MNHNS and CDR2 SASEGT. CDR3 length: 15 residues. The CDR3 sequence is CASSPRGYGANVLTF. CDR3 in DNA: TGTGCCAGCAGTCCCAGGGGGTATGGGGCCAACGTCCTGACTTTC.

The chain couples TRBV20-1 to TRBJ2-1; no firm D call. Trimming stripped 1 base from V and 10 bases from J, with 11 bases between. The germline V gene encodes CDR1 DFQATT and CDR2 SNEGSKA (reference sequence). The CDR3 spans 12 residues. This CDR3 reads CSARGPRAEQFF. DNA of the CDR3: TGCAGTGCTAGAGGTCCCCGTGCGGAGCAGTTCTTC.

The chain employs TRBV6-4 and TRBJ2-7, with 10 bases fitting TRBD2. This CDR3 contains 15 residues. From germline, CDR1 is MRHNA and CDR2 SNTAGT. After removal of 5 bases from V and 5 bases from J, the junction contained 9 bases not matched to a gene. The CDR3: CASSPIAGGSDEQYF. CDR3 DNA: TGTGCCAGCAGTCCTATAGCGGGAGGATCTGACGAGCAGTACTTC.

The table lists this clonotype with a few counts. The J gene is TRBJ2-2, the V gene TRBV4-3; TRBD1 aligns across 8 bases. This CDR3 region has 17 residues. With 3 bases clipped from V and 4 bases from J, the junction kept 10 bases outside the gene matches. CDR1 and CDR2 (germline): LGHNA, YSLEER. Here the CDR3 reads CASSQGYRDRRTGELFF. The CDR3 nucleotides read TGCGCCAGCAGCCAGGGCTACCGGGACAGGCGCACCGGGGAGCTGTTTTTT.

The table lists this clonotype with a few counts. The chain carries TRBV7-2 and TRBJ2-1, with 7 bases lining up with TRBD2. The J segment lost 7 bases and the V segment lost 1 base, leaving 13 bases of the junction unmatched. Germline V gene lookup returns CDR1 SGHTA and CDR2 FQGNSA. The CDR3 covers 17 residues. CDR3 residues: CASSLVVGGSFGNEQFF. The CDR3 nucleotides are TGTGCCAGCAGCTTAGTGGTGGGCGGGAGCTTTGGGAATGAGCAGTTCTTC.

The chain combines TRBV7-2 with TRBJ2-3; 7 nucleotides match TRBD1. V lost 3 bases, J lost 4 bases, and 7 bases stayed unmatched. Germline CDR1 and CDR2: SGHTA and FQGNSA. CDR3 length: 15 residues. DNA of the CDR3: TGTGCCAGCAGCTTCGGGACAGTAAAAGCAGATACGCAGTATTTT. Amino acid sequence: CASSFGTVKADTQYF.

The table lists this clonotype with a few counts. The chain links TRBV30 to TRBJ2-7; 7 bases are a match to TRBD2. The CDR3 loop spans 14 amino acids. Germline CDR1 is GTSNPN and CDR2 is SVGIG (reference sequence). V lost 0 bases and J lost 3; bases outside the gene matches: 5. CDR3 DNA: TGTGCCTGGAGTGTACTCGGGACTAACTACGAGCAGTACTTC. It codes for CAWSVLGTNYEQYF.

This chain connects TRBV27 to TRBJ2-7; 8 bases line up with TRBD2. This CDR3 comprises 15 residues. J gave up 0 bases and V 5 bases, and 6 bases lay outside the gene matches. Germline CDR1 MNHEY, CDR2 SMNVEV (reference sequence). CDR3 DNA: TGTGCCAGCAGTCCGATCAGCGGGAGCTCCTACGAGCAGTACTTC. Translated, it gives CASSPISGSSYEQYF.

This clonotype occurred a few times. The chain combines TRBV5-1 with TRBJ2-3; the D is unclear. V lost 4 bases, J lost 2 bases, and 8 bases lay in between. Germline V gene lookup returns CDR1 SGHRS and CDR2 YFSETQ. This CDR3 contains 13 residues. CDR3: CASSPENTDTQYF. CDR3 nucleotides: TGCGCCAGCAGCCCAGAGAACACAGATACGCAGTATTTT.

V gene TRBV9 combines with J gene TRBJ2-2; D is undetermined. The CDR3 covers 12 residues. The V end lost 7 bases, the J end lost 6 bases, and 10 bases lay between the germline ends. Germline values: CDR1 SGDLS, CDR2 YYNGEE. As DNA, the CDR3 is TGTGCCAGCGGAGCTGGGGCCGGGGAGCTGTTTTTT. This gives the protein CASGAGAGELFF. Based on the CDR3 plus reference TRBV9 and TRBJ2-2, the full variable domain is DSGVTQTPKHLITATGQRVTLRCSPRSGDLSVYWYQQSLDQGLQFLIQYYNGEERAKGNILERFSAQQFPDLHSELNLSSLELGDSALYFCASGAGAGELFFGEGSRLTVL.

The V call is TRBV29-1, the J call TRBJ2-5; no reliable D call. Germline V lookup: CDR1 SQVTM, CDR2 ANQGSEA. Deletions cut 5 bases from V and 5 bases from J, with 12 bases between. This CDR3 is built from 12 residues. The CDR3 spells CSVLDGGETQYF. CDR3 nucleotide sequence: TGCAGCGTTCTGGACGGTGGGGAGACCCAGTACTTC.

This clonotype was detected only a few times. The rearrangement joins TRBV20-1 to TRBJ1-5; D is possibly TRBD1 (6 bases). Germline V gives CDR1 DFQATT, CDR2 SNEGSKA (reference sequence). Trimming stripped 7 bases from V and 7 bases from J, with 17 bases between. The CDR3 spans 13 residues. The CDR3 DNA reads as TGCAGTGTATCGACAGGCGTCGGGCAGCCCCAGCATTTT. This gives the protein CSVSTGVGQPQHF.

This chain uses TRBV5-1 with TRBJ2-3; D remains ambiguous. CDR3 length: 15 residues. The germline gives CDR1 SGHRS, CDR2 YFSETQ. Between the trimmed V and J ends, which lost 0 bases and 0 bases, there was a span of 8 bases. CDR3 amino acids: CASSLAVPSTDTQYF. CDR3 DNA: TGCGCCAGCAGCTTGGCGGTACCTAGCACAGATACGCAGTATTTT.